These T cell receptor beta chains were read from a single sample in a study of T cells in localized non-small cell lung cancer. The assay was immunoSEQ multiplex PCR, and TCRdb's table has in-frame clones only and misses some. The sample holds tens of thousands of clones, 70% to 90% seen once. The sequences come from peripheral blood mononuclear cells, collected before any cancer treatment. The receptors were sampled from a male donor older than 55 with stage II lung adenocarcinoma. CDR3s include the opening cysteine and the closing phenylalanine or tryptophan. D genes are given only for firm matches. Clone size is not always given. Where it is, it says once, few, many or a class for expanded clones.

j_gene: TRBJ1-1; d_gene: NA; v_gene: TRBV19; abundance: NA; CDR3aa: CASTIWGRGTEAFF; CDR3nt: TGTGCCAGTACCATATGGGGCCGGGGCACTGAAGCTTTCTTT
j_gene: TRBJ2-1; d_gene: NA; v_gene: TRBV4-3; abundance: NA; CDR3aa: CASSQDPPRYSYNEQFF; CDR3nt: TGCGCCAGCAGCCAAGACCCACCTCGATACTCCTACAATGAGCAGTTCTTC
j_gene: TRBJ2-1; d_gene: NA; v_gene: TRBV12-5; abundance: NA; CDR3aa: CASGNRDIYNEQFF; CDR3nt: TGTGCTAGTGGTAACCGGGACATCTACAATGAGCAGTTCTTC
j_gene: TRBJ2-1; d_gene: NA; v_gene: TRBV18; abundance: NA; CDR3aa: CASSTTRDGNEQFF; CDR3nt: TGTGCCAGCTCAACCACCCGCGATGGCAATGAGCAGTTCTTC
j_gene: TRBJ2-7; d_gene: TRBD2; v_gene: TRBV19; abundance: NA; CDR3aa: CASTVAGGSSYEQYF; CDR3nt: TGTGCCAGTACTGTAGCGGGAGGAAGCTCCTACGAGCAGTACTTC
j_gene: TRBJ2-7; d_gene: TRBD1; v_gene: TRBV30; abundance: NA; CDR3aa: CAWGDRGGYEQYF; CDR3nt: TGTGCCTGGGGGGACAGGGGGGGCTACGAGCAGTACTTC
j_gene: TRBJ1-1; d_gene: NA; v_gene: TRBV7-9; abundance: NA; CDR3aa: CASSPVRGSTEAFF; CDR3nt: TGTGCCAGCAGCCCTGTTAGAGGGAGCACTGAAGCTTTCTTT
j_gene: TRBJ1-5; d_gene: NA; v_gene: TRBV2; abundance: few; CDR3aa: CASSRQPSQPQHF; CDR3nt: TGTGCCAGCAGTAGACAGCCCTCTCAGCCCCAGCATTTT
j_gene: TRBJ2-7; d_gene: NA; v_gene: TRBV2; abundance: NA; CDR3aa: CASGSGTYFSYEQYF; CDR3nt: TGTGCCAGCGGCAGTGGGACTTATTTCTCCTACGAGCAGTACTTC
j_gene: TRBJ1-5; d_gene: NA; v_gene: TRBV30; abundance: once; CDR3aa: CAWSPRSNQPQHF; CDR3nt: TGTGCCTGGAGCCCAAGAAGCAATCAGCCCCAGCATTTT
j_gene: TRBJ1-5; d_gene: TRBD1; v_gene: TRBV6-5; abundance: NA; CDR3aa: CASREQGIGNQPQHF; CDR3nt: TGTGCCAGCCGAGAACAGGGGATCGGCAATCAGCCCCAGCATTTT
j_gene: TRBJ2-2; d_gene: NA; v_gene: TRBV6-5; abundance: NA; CDR3aa: CASSYLPLAGGELFF; CDR3nt: TGTGCCAGCAGTTACCTCCCTTTAGCCGGCGGGGAGCTGTTTTTT
j_gene: TRBJ1-1; d_gene: NA; v_gene: TRBV5-4; abundance: NA; CDR3aa: CASRRRGENTEAFF; CDR3nt: TGTGCCAGCAGACGACGGGGCGAGAACACTGAAGCTTTCTTT
j_gene: TRBJ2-1; d_gene: TRBD1; v_gene: TRBV5-1; abundance: NA; CDR3aa: CASSSTGASLYNEQFF; CDR3nt: TGCGCCAGCAGCTCGACAGGGGCGTCACTCTACAATGAGCAGTTCTTC
j_gene: TRBJ2-2; d_gene: NA; v_gene: TRBV4-1; abundance: NA; CDR3aa: CASSQDGGWELFF; CDR3nt: TGCGCCAGCAGCCAAGATGGGGGCTGGGAGCTGTTTTTT
j_gene: TRBJ2-7; d_gene: TRBD2; v_gene: TRBV14; abundance: once; CDR3aa: CASSRSLRTSGSYEQYF; CDR3nt: TGTGCCAGCAGCCGAAGCCTGAGGACTAGCGGGAGCTACGAGCAGTACTTC
j_gene: TRBJ2-7; d_gene: NA; v_gene: TRBV2; abundance: few; CDR3aa: CATEPISYEQYF; CDR3nt: TGTGCCACCGAACCTATCTCCTACGAGCAGTACTTC
j_gene: TRBJ2-1; d_gene: TRBD2; v_gene: TRBV9; abundance: NA; CDR3aa: CASSKGLAGYNEQFF; CDR3nt: TGTGCCAGCAGCAAGGGACTAGCGGGCTACAATGAGCAGTTCTTC
j_gene: TRBJ1-2; d_gene: NA; v_gene: TRBV14; abundance: once; CDR3aa: CASSQAGQHYGYTF; CDR3nt: TGTGCCAGCAGCCAAGCTGGACAGCACTATGGCTACACCTTC
j_gene: TRBJ1-1; d_gene: NA; v_gene: TRBV18; abundance: once; CDR3aa: CASSPGGLMNTEAFF; CDR3nt: TGTGCCAGCTCCCCGGGAGGGTTAATGAACACTGAAGCTTTCTTT
j_gene: TRBJ1-5; d_gene: NA; v_gene: TRBV19; abundance: NA; CDR3aa: CASSQVGARHQPQHF; CDR3nt: TGTGCCAGTAGCCAGGTTGGGGCAAGGCATCAGCCCCAGCATTTT
j_gene: TRBJ2-2; d_gene: TRBD2; v_gene: TRBV4-1; abundance: NA; CDR3aa: CASSQLSGRLGGELFF; CDR3nt: TGCGCCAGCAGCCAACTTAGCGGGAGATTGGGCGGGGAGCTGTTTTTT
j_gene: TRBJ1-3; d_gene: NA; v_gene: TRBV6-6; abundance: NA; CDR3aa: CASSQTVSGNTIYF; CDR3nt: TGTGCCAGCAGTCAGACAGTCTCTGGAAACACCATATATTTT
j_gene: TRBJ1-2; d_gene: TRBD1; v_gene: TRBV7-2; abundance: NA; CDR3aa: CASSLTGALGYGYTF; CDR3nt: TGTGCCAGCAGCCTGACAGGGGCCCTTGGGTATGGCTACACCTTC
j_gene: TRBJ2-3; d_gene: TRBD2; v_gene: TRBV2; abundance: NA; CDR3aa: CASRRLLAGVGDTQYF; CDR3nt: TGTGCCAGCAGGCGATTACTAGCGGGAGTAGGGGATACGCAGTATTTT
j_gene: TRBJ1-1; d_gene: NA; v_gene: TRBV5-4; abundance: NA; CDR3aa: CASSSGYVGTEAFF; CDR3nt: TGTGCCAGCAGCTCGGGATACGTGGGCACTGAAGCTTTCTTT
j_gene: TRBJ1-2; d_gene: NA; v_gene: TRBV2; abundance: NA; CDR3aa: CASSEGGHYGYTF; CDR3nt: TGTGCCAGCAGTGAGGGAGGACACTATGGCTACACCTTC
j_gene: TRBJ1-5; d_gene: NA; v_gene: TRBV6-6; abundance: NA; CDR3aa: CASSAQGQPQHF; CDR3nt: TGTGCCAGCAGCGCGCAGGGGCAGCCCCAGCATTTT
j_gene: TRBJ1-2; d_gene: NA; v_gene: TRBV19; abundance: once; CDR3aa: CASSARAGYYGYTF; CDR3nt: TGTGCCAGTAGTGCCCGCGCAGGATATTATGGCTACACCTTC
j_gene: TRBJ1-1; d_gene: TRBD1; v_gene: TRBV27; abundance: once; CDR3aa: CASSLSGTVKIKAFF; CDR3nt: TGTGCCAGCAGTTTATCCGGGACAGTTAAAATCAAAGCTTTCTTT
j_gene: TRBJ1-2; d_gene: NA; v_gene: TRBV5-1; abundance: NA; CDR3aa: CASSLAGRPLGRGYTF; CDR3nt: TGCGCCAGCAGCTTGGCCGGTAGGCCGCTAGGCAGGGGCTACACCTTC
j_gene: TRBJ2-7; d_gene: NA; v_gene: TRBV27; abundance: NA; CDR3aa: CASSLGAGTTYEQYF; CDR3nt: TGTGCCAGCAGTTTAGGGGCAGGGACGACCTACGAGCAGTACTTC
j_gene: TRBJ2-5; d_gene: NA; v_gene: TRBV11-2; abundance: NA; CDR3aa: CASSLARTGGKETQYF; CDR3nt: TGTGCCAGCAGCTTAGCCCGGACTGGGGGGAAAGAGACCCAGTACTTC
j_gene: TRBJ2-2; d_gene: NA; v_gene: TRBV5-1; abundance: once; CDR3aa: CASSSDHGELFF; CDR3nt: TGCGCCAGCAGCTCGGATCACGGGGAGCTGTTTTTT
j_gene: TRBJ2-7; d_gene: TRBD2; v_gene: TRBV30; abundance: NA; CDR3aa: CAWSGTSGRAHYEQYF; CDR3nt: TGTGCCTGGAGTGGGACTAGCGGGAGGGCTCACTACGAGCAGTACTTC
j_gene: TRBJ1-2; d_gene: NA; v_gene: TRBV30; abundance: NA; CDR3aa: CAWNLGSFYYGYTF; CDR3nt: TGTGCCTGGAATTTGGGCAGCTTTTACTATGGCTACACCTTC
j_gene: TRBJ2-1; d_gene: TRBD2; v_gene: TRBV11-2; abundance: NA; CDR3aa: CASSPTSGGNEQFF; CDR3nt: TGTGCCAGCAGCCCGACCTCGGGGGGCAATGAGCAGTTCTTC
j_gene: TRBJ2-5; d_gene: NA; v_gene: TRBV7-3; abundance: NA; CDR3aa: CASSFSPQETQYF; CDR3nt: TGTGCCAGCAGCTTTAGTCCCCAAGAGACCCAGTACTTC
j_gene: TRBJ1-2; d_gene: NA; v_gene: TRBV5-6; abundance: few; CDR3aa: CASSLMDGYTF; CDR3nt: TGTGCCAGCAGCTTGATGGATGGCTACACCTTC
j_gene: TRBJ1-1; d_gene: NA; v_gene: TRBV29-1; abundance: once; CDR3aa: CSVGRVTEAFF; CDR3nt: TGCAGCGTTGGCAGGGTCACTGAAGCTTTCTTT
j_gene: TRBJ2-3; d_gene: NA; v_gene: TRBV5-1; abundance: NA; CDR3aa: CASSFLGEGTDTQYF; CDR3nt: TGCGCCAGCAGCTTTCTGGGGGAAGGCACAGATACGCAGTATTTT
j_gene: TRBJ1-5; d_gene: NA; v_gene: TRBV2; abundance: NA; CDR3aa: CASRATGNQPQHF; CDR3nt: TGTGCCAGCAGAGCCACGGGCAATCAGCCCCAGCATTTT
j_gene: TRBJ2-7; d_gene: NA; v_gene: TRBV6-1; abundance: NA; CDR3aa: CASSEGYEQYF; CDR3nt: TGTGCCAGCAGCGAGGGGTACGAGCAGTACTTC
j_gene: TRBJ2-1; d_gene: TRBD1; v_gene: TRBV18; abundance: NA; CDR3aa: CASSGQGNYNEQFF; CDR3nt: TGTGCCAGCTCAGGACAGGGTAATTACAATGAGCAGTTCTTC
j_gene: TRBJ2-7; d_gene: TRBD2; v_gene: TRBV18; abundance: NA; CDR3aa: CASSPSVGGSYEQYF; CDR3nt: TGTGCCAGCTCACCCTCGGTGGGGGGGTCCTACGAGCAGTACTTC